What follows describes a single TCR beta chain. What it binds is not known. This sample was taken from a study of OX40 agonist ivuxolimab in advanced cancers. The study's findings and limits: Average numbers of expanded clones were greater in CD8+ T cells than in CD4+.

Looked up from germline, CDR1 is MNHNY and CDR2 is SVGAGI (reference sequence). V was shortened by 6 bases and J by 0 bases, with 9 bases between the two germline ends. CDR3 length: 14 residues. The data were produced by immunoSEQ multiplex PCR, yet TCRdb's version contains in-frame clones alone and is incomplete. The sample carries tens of thousands of clones, approximately 80% recorded once. Autoimmune disease history or systemic immunosuppression barred patients. V is TRBV6-6 and J is TRBJ1-3; D unclear. Sample: CD4+ or CD8+ T cells sorted from blood, taken in a trial of the OX40 agonist ivuxolimab. The clonotype was recovered from an adult with an advanced solid tumor such as melanoma, head and neck, liver or kidney cancer. The CDR3 nucleotides read TGTGCCAGCAGGGGCCAGGTCTCTGGAAACACCATATATTTT. Amino acid sequence: CASRGQVSGNTIYF.